What follows are 9 T cell receptor beta chains derived from one specimen sequenced in a study of blood T cells in healthy people across ages. A second PCR of roughly 7 to 11 cycles used a sample-barcoded 5' primer and a J-beta primer mix. TCRdb processed the 5' RACE reads anew with MiXCR; each CDR3 protein has one entry. The sample includes about 760,000 distinct CDR3 sequences, approximately 25% seen only once; the top ten take 9.4%. The same data also contributed to another study, on T cells of mothers and their children.

The specimen was blood. These receptor sequences come from a boy aged 10-17 years in good health.

This clonotype came up a few times. The gene calls are TRBV13 and TRBJ2-3; TRBD2 aligns across 12 bases. This CDR3 comprises 18 residues. Trimming at V came to 2 bases and at J to 3 bases, leaving 9 bases not matched to a gene. Germline V gene data show CDR1 as PRHDT and CDR2 as FYEKMQ (reference sequence). The CDR3 protein is CASSLIASGGAGTDTQYF. CDR3 in DNA: TGTGCCAGCAGCTTAATCGCTAGCGGGGGGGCCGGTACAGATACGCAGTATTTT.

Turning to this clonotype: At one of its ends the junction is not consistent with the germline gene, which may arise from a read error. The chain carries TRBV6-1 and TRBJ1-4, with D perhaps TRBD1 (5 bases). CDR3 length: 14 residues. Germline-derived CDR1 and CDR2 are MNHNS and SASEGT. The CDR3 region is CASSVDSANEKLFF. The CDR3 DNA reads TGTGCCAGCAGTGTCGACAGTGCTAATGAAAAGCTGTTTTTT.

The chain is built from TRBV3-1 and TRBJ2-1; D may be TRBD2 (6 bases). Deletions cut 5 bases from V and 4 bases from J, with 15 bases between. The CDR3 extends over 15 amino acids. Germline V CDR1 and CDR2: LGHDT, YNNKEL (reference sequence). The CDR3: CASSDRRGPYNEQFF. The CDR3, as DNA: TGTGCCAGCAGCGACCGGCGGGGTCCTTACAATGAGCAGTTCTTC.

The table lists this clonotype with a few counts. The chain combines TRBV4-1 with TRBJ2-1, with 10 bases that match TRBD2. Germline loops: CDR1 MGHRA, CDR2 YSYEKL. V lost 0 bases and J lost 4; bases outside the gene matches: 6. CDR3 length equals 17 residues. In nucleotides, the CDR3 is TGCGCCAGCAGCCAAGAACAGCTAGCGGGGGCTTACAATGAGCAGTTCTTC. It is translated as CASSQEQLAGAYNEQFF.

There are many counts of this clonotype. The chain recombines TRBV28 with TRBJ1-2; D perhaps matches TRBD1 (5 bases). The CDR3 spans 13 residues. Germline assignment: CDR1 MDHEN and CDR2 SYDVKM. The germline V and J ends were trimmed by 4 bases and 3 bases, with 9 bases remaining between them. CDR3 nucleotide sequence: TGTGCCAGCAGTTCGACAGAGTACTATGGCTACACCTTC. Amino acids: CASSSTEYYGYTF.

The genes are TRBV12-3 or TRBV12-4 and TRBJ2-5, with 8 nucleotides matching TRBD1. V was pared by 3 bases and J by 4 bases, with 7 bases of the junction left unmatched. The CDR3 extends over 15 amino acids. The CDR3 loop is CASSFLSDRAETQYF. The CDR3 coding sequence is TGTGCCAGCAGTTTTCTCTCGGACAGGGCAGAGACCCAGTACTTC.

The chain is built from TRBV20-1 and TRBJ2-1, with 14 bases aligning to TRBD2. The assigned J gene may be wrong: the sequence end matches TRBJ2-5 better. The length of the CDR3 is 17 residues. Germline CDR1 is DFQATT and CDR2 is SNEGSKA (reference sequence). This CDR3 reads CSARTGLAGEGGETQYF. In DNA form, the CDR3 reads TGCAGTGCTAGGACGGGACTAGCGGGAGAAGGGGGAGAGACCCAGTACTTC.

The DNA for the CDR3 is TGTGCCAGCAGCCAAGATCACACCGGGGGGGCCCTCTACGAGCAGTACTTC. This encodes CASSQDHTGGALYEQYF. This chain joins TRBV4-2 and TRBJ2-5; 8 bases are a match to TRBD2. The assigned J gene may be wrong: the sequence end matches TRBJ2-7 better. The CDR3 runs to 17 residues. Germline V gene lookup returns CDR1 LGHNA and CDR2 YNFKEQ.

J is TRBJ2-5 and V is TRBV7-9; D gene unclear. The CDR3 loop spans 13 amino acids. Germline lookup yields CDR1 SEHNR and CDR2 FQNEAQ (reference sequence). V lost 2 bases to trimming and J lost 3 bases, with 7 bases between them. The CDR3: CASSLMEEETQYF. The CDR3 nucleotides are TGTGCCAGCAGCTTAATGGAAGAAGAGACCCAGTACTTC.